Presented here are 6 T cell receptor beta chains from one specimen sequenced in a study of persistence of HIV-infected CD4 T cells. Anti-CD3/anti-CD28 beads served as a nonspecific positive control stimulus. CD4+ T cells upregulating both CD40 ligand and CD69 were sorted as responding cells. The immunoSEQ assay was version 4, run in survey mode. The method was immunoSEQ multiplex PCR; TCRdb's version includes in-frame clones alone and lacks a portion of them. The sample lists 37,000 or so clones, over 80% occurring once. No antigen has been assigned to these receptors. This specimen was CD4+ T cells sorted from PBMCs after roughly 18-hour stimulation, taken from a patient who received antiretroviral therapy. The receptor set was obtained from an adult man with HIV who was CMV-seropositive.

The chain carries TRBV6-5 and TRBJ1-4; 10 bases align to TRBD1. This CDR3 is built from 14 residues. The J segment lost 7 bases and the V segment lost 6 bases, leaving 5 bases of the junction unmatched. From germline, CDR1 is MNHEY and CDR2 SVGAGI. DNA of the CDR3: TGTGCCAGCAGCCGACAGGGGGCGCGTGAAAAACTGTTTTTT. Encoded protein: CASSRQGAREKLFF.

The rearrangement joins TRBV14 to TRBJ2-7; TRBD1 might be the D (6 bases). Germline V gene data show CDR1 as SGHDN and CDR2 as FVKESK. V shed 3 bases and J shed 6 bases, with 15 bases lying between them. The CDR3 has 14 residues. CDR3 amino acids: CASSQGRGSGEQYF. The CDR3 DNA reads TGTGCCAGCAGCCAGGGCAGGGGTTCCGGCGAGCAGTACTTC.

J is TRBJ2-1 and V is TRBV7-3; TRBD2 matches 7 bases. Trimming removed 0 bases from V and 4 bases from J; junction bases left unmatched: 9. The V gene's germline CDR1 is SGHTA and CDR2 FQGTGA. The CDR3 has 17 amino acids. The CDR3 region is CASSLTALAGGYNEQFF. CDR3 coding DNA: TGTGCCAGCAGCTTAACGGCCTTAGCGGGTGGGTACAATGAGCAGTTCTTC.

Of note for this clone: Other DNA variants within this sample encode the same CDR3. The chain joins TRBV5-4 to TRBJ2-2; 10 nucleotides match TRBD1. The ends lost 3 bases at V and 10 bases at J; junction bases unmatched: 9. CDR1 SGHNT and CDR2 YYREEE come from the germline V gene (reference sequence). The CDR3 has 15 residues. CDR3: CASSWGTGEWMELFF. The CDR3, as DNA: TGTGCCAGCAGCTGGGGGACAGGGGAGTGGATGGAGCTGTTTTTT.

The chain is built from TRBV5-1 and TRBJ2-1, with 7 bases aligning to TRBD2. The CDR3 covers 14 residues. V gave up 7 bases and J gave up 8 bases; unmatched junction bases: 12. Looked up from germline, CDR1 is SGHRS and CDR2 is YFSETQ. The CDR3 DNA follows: TGCGCCAGCTATTTGGAGGGAGGGCTGGATGAGCAGTTCTTC. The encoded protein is CASYLEGGLDEQFF.

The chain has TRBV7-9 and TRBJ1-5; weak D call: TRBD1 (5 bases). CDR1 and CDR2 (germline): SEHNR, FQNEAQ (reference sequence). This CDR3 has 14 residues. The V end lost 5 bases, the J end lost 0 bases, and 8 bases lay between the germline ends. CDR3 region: CASSRDLSNQPQHF. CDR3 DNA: TGTGCCAGCAGCCGGGACCTTAGCAATCAGCCCCAGCATTTT.